Listed below are T cell receptor beta chains from one sample, sequenced in a study of cytomegalovirus exposure and HLA in healthy donors. Profiling relied on immunoSEQ multiplex PCR, and the TCRdb table lists in-frame clones only, not all of them. The sample lists 170,000 or so clones; around 80% were seen once. Sequenced: PBMCs. These TCRs come from a woman in her thirties or forties in good health and CMV-seronegative. Both conserved end residues are part of each CDR3. D genes are given only for firm matches. Expanded clones are given a class, and other clones once, few, many or no size at all.

TRBV30,TRBJ1-2,NA,NA,TGTGCCTGGAGTGTCGGGGGAGATCCTGGCTACACCTTC,CAWSVGGDPGYTF
TRBV19,TRBJ1-6,NA,TRBD1,TGTGCCAGTAGTATAGGACAGGGGGCCGGATCACCCCTCCACTTT,CASSIGQGAGSPLHF
TRBV18,TRBJ2-1,NA,TRBD2,TGTGCCAGCTCACCTTCGACTAGCGGGGGGATGAATGAGCAGTTCTTC,CASSPSTSGGMNEQFF
TRBV27,TRBJ2-5,NA,NA,TGTGCCAGCAGTTTATACGCGGGACCCCAAGAGACCCAGTACTTC,CASSLYAGPQETQYF
TRBV9,TRBJ1-1,NA,TRBD1,TGTGCCAGCAGCGGGACAGGGGCGAACACTGAAGCTTTCTTT,CASSGTGANTEAFF
TRBV29-1,TRBJ1-5,NA,TRBD1,TGCAGCGTTGGACAGGGGACGGGGCAGCCCCAGCATTTT,CSVGQGTGQPQHF
TRBV2,TRBJ1-1,once,NA,TGTGCCAGCCGAAGCGGCAGGGGATTTGTGAACACTGAAGCTTTCTTT,CASRSGRGFVNTEAFF
TRBV20-1,TRBJ1-1,NA,NA,TGCAGTGCGCGGGGCCGTGAAGCTTTCTTT,CSARGREAFF
TRBV15,TRBJ2-1,NA,TRBD2,TGTGCCACCAGCAGTAGTGGTAGCGGGTGGGGATCCTACAATGAGCAGTTCTTC,CATSSSGSGWGSYNEQFF
TRBV6-5,TRBJ1-2,NA,NA,TGTGCCAGCAGCCGCTACGTAGGGGTGGATGGCTACACCTTC,CASSRYVGVDGYTF
TRBV27,TRBJ2-7,NA,TRBD2,TGTGCCAGCAGTCACCCGGGAGGGCCACCATATGAGCAGTACTTC,CASSHPGGPPYEQYF
TRBV5-1,TRBJ2-2,NA,NA,TGCGCCAGCAGTTTTTCTGGACAGTCCGGGGAGCTGTTTTTT,CASSFSGQSGELFF
TRBV6-5,TRBJ2-1,few,TRBD2,TGTGCCAGCAAGGTCGCCGGCGGGGGGAATGAGCAGTTCTTC,CASKVAGGGNEQFF
TRBV30,TRBJ2-1,NA,TRBD2,TGTGCCTGGAGTGGGACTAGCGGGAGAAATGAGCAGTTCTTC,CAWSGTSGRNEQFF
TRBV6-5,TRBJ2-5,NA,NA,TGTGCCAGCAGTCGGGGAGGCAGGGTGGGGACCCAGTACTTC,CASSRGGRVGTQYF
TRBV27,TRBJ2-1,NA,TRBD2,TGTGCCAGCCGGTTATGGAGCGGGGGGGCCTACAATGAGCAGTTCTTC,CASRLWSGGAYNEQFF
TRBV2,TRBJ2-6,NA,NA,TGTGCCAGCAGTGAGGTCGCAGTCTCTGGGGCCAACGTCCTGACTTTC,CASSEVAVSGANVLTF
TRBV2,TRBJ2-7,NA,NA,TGTGCCAGCAGCCCCCAACGGGGGCAGTACTTC,CASSPQRGQYF
TRBV6-5,TRBJ2-7,NA,TRBD2,TGTGCCAGCAGTGGCCGAGGAGCGGGAGGCTTCGAGCAGTACTTC,CASSGRGAGGFEQYF
TRBV7-8,TRBJ2-1,NA,TRBD1,TGTGCCAGCAGCTTTCAGGGGGCAACCTACAATGAGCAGTTCTTC,CASSFQGATYNEQFF
TRBV5-1,TRBJ2-7,NA,NA,TGCGCCAGCAGCTTGGTAGGCGGCGAGCAGTACTTC,CASSLVGGEQYF
TRBV18,TRBJ1-3,NA,NA,TGTGCCAGCTCACCCCTGGCCGGGAGACCCGGAAACACCATATATTTT,CASSPLAGRPGNTIYF
TRBV29-1,TRBJ2-5,once,NA,TGCAGCGTTTTGTTACAGGGTCAACAAGAGACCCAGTACTTC,CSVLLQGQQETQYF
TRBV11-2,TRBJ2-2,NA,TRBD2,TGTGCCAGCAGCTATGCGGGGGGTAACGGGGAGCTGTTTTTT,CASSYAGGNGELFF
TRBV4-1,TRBJ1-1,NA,NA,TGCGCCAGCAGCCAAGAGGGCAGGAACACTGAAGCTTTCTTT,CASSQEGRNTEAFF
TRBV11-3,TRBJ1-1,once,NA,TGTGCCAGCAGCTCCCCCTTTCGGGGGACTGAAGCTTTCTTT,CASSSPFRGTEAFF
TRBV6-5,TRBJ1-2,NA,TRBD1,TGTGCCAGCAGTTCAGGGGGCAGCAGCAACTATGGCTACACCTTC,CASSSGGSSNYGYTF
TRBV28,TRBJ1-4,NA,TRBD1,TGTGCCAGCAGTTTACGGTCAGGGGGCGAGGAGGAAAAACTGTTTTTT,CASSLRSGGEEEKLFF
TRBV5-1,TRBJ1-1,few,TRBD1,TGCGCCAGCAGCCTCGCAGGGGGCCCCACTGAAGCTTTCTTT,CASSLAGGPTEAFF
TRBV28,TRBJ1-2,NA,TRBD1,TGTGCCAGCAGTCAGATGATGGACAGGGGGCAGGGCTACACCTTC,CASSQMMDRGQGYTF
TRBV6-1,TRBJ1-3,NA,NA,TGTGCCAGCAGTGAAGGATCCTATAACACCATATATTTT,CASSEGSYNTIYF
TRBV23-1,TRBJ2-1,NA,TRBD1,TGCGCCAGCAGTCATCCGACAGGGAAAGGGAGCAATGAGCAGTTCTTC,CASSHPTGKGSNEQFF
TRBV27,TRBJ2-7,few,NA,TGTGCCAGCAGTTTGGACGGGAACCAGTACTTC,CASSLDGNQYF
TRBV5-1,TRBJ2-7,NA,TRBD1,TGCGCCAGCAGCCATTCAGGGGGCCCCTCCTACGAGCAGTACTTC,CASSHSGGPSYEQYF
TRBV2,TRBJ2-1,once,NA,TGTGCCAGCAGTGGCGGCGGACAATCCTACAATGAGCAGTTCTTC,CASSGGGQSYNEQFF
TRBV2,TRBJ2-2,few,NA,TGTGCCAGCAGTGCTCGGGTAACCGGGGAGCTGTTTTTT,CASSARVTGELFF
TRBV5-1,TRBJ1-1,NA,NA,TGCGCCAGCAGCTTGGGAAGTACAACTGAAGCTTTCTTT,CASSLGSTTEAFF
TRBV25-1,TRBJ2-3,NA,TRBD2,TGTGCCAGCAGTGACCAGCGGGGCCTCACAGATACGCAGTATTTT,CASSDQRGLTDTQYF
TRBV19,TRBJ1-1,once,NA,TGTGCCAGTAGTATACAGGGGATTAACACTGAAGCTTTCTTT,CASSIQGINTEAFF
TRBV5-4,TRBJ2-1,NA,NA,TGTGCCAGCAGCTCCATTAGCGCGGGGATCTACAATGAGCAGTTCTTC,CASSSISAGIYNEQFF
TRBV2,TRBJ2-7,NA,TRBD2,TGTGCCAGCAAGGAGTTTGGCGGGAGGGCCGACGAGCAGTACTTC,CASKEFGGRADEQYF
TRBV28,TRBJ2-7,once,NA,TGTGCCAGCAGTTCCCGTAGCGGCTACGAGCAGTACTTC,CASSSRSGYEQYF
TRBV18,TRBJ1-1,few,NA,TGTGCCAGCTCAAACAAGGCGGACACTGAAGCTTTCTTT,CASSNKADTEAFF
TRBV12-5,TRBJ1-2,NA,NA,TGTGCTAGTGGCCGTTCCGGGGGGTTGAGCTATGGCTACACCTTC,CASGRSGGLSYGYTF
TRBV6-6,TRBJ1-2,NA,NA,TGTGCCAGCAGTGTACAGACAGGCTATGGCTACACCTTC,CASSVQTGYGYTF
TRBV27,TRBJ2-5,NA,NA,TGTGCCAGCAACGACGAGGCGGAGACCCAGTACTTC,CASNDEAETQYF
TRBV6-5,TRBJ1-1,few,NA,TGTGCCAGCAGTCTCACGGACCGCCAGCGGAAAGCTTTCTTT,CASSLTDRQRKAFF